The sequence of this T cell receptor (beta chain) was determined in a study of shared clonotypes between healthy human individuals. Sequencing was performed with immunoSEQ multiplex PCR; in TCRdb, only in-frame clones are kept and a portion is missing. The sample comprises 950,000 to 1,300,000 clones, approximately 72% of which are singletons, and approximately 1.5% rests with the top ten. Germline CDR1 and CDR2: MNHNY and SVGAGI (reference sequence). J gave up 4 bases and V 6 bases, and 8 bases lay outside the gene matches. This CDR3 is built from 14 residues. The clonotype was recovered from a man between 18 and 35 years old in good health. The specimen was memory CD4+ T cells sorted from blood. Subset here: CD45RA-negative fraction. The rearrangement links TRBV6-6 to TRBJ1-1; the match to TRBD1 covers 7 bases. CDR3: CASSLQGIGTEAFF. DNA of the CDR3: TGTGCCAGCAGCCTACAGGGGATTGGCACTGAAGCTTTCTTT.